This TCR beta chain was found in a study of blood T cell repertoires in COVID-19. This clone was counted a single time. Method: immunoSEQ multiplex PCR; TCRdb's copy keeps in-frame clones and lacks some. The table lists fewer than 80,000 clones, about 93% of them singletons. Sequenced material: peripheral blood. The receptor was derived from a human donor in a cohort sampled during active COVID-19.

The CDR3 coding sequence is TGCGCCAGCAGCCAAAACATAGGGGGTCTCTATGAAAAACTGTTTTTT. It specifies CASSQNIGGLYEKLFF. J is TRBJ1-4 and V is TRBV4-1, with D possibly being TRBD1 (6 bases). The germline V gene encodes CDR1 MGHRA and CDR2 YSYEKL. V was shortened by 2 bases and J by 6 bases, with 16 bases between the two germline ends. This CDR3 comprises 16 residues.